Reported below is one TCR beta chain. The authors' processing: Cell counts per sample came from amplifying reference gene primers. TCRdb's copy holds only in-frame clones and misses some; the assay was immunoSEQ multiplex PCR. D and trimming were read from the DNA, whereas the V and J calls and clone size are those reported in that table. The repertoire holds 200,000 or so clones, around 80% seen once, with less than 7% in the top ten. The record originates from a study of blood T cell repertoires in COVID-19. The overall study: Acute-phase and convalescent COVID-19 samples originated in the United States, Italy and Spain. The cDNA or gDNA used as material had been derived from T cells, B-cell-depleted T cells, or PBMCs.

The TCR was taken from a woman aged 70 to 79 with acute or convalescent COVID-19. The sequencing sample was made of peripheral blood.

The CDR3 here is CASTRTGQAFF. CDR3 DNA: TGTGCCAGCACTAGGACAGGGCAAGCTTTCTTT. The rearrangement uses TRBV2 and TRBJ1-1; TRBD1 matches at 8 bases. Losses at the gene ends were 7 bases for V and 9 bases for J; bases not matched to a gene: 4. Germline assignment: CDR1 SNHLY and CDR2 FYNNEI. This CDR3 is 11 amino acids long.